These 8 T cell receptor beta chains share one sample of origin, sequenced in a study of T-cell reconstitution after alpha-beta-depleted transplantation in children. A library of TCRbeta sequences, prepared with unique molecular identifiers, was generated. TCRdb analysed the PCR reads with MiXCR anew, one entry per CDR3 protein. The table records approximately 490,000 distinct CDR3 sequences, about 10% of them present only once. The source material was PBMCs, sampled before TCRalphabeta/CD19-depleted stem cell transplant. The receptors here all came from a child younger than 10 with inherited bone marrow failure, due to receive a stem cell transplant.

This clonotype was seen repeatedly, ten times or more. The gene calls are TRBV28 and TRBJ2-3; TRBD2 matches 7 bases. The J segment lost 7 bases and the V segment lost 5 bases, leaving 9 bases of the junction unmatched. This CDR3 has 14 amino acids. Per the germline V gene, CDR1 is MDHEN and CDR2 is SYDVKM. In nucleotides, the CDR3 is TGTGCCAGCAGTACACCGGGAGGCCCTAATACGCAGTATTTT. Its protein product is CASSTPGGPNTQYF.

This clonotype has only a few counts. This chain uses TRBV12-3 or TRBV12-4 with TRBJ1-5; D is ambiguous. There are 15 residues in the CDR3. The V end lost 7 bases, the J end lost 5 bases, and 18 bases lay between the germline ends. The CDR3 region is CASNEHGGPYQPQHF. The DNA for the CDR3 is TGTGCCAGCAATGAACACGGCGGGCCATATCAGCCCCAGCATTTT.

The chain combines TRBV7-2 with TRBJ2-3, with D perhaps matching TRBD1 or TRBD2 (6 bases each). Trimming removed 4 bases at V and 4 bases at J, with 15 bases between. The CDR3 sequence is 15 residues long. In germline, CDR1 is SGHTA, CDR2 FQGNSA. For the CDR3, the DNA is TGTGCCAGCAGCTCCCCGAGGGGGGCGGCAGATACGCAGTATTTT. As protein: CASSSPRGAADTQYF.

Notes on this clonotype: This may arise from a read error, as a much more abundant clone is one base away. The rearrangement links TRBV7-2 to TRBJ2-7; D possibly corresponds to TRBD2 (5 bases). Germline CDR1 SGHTA, CDR2 FQGNSA. CDR3 length: 12 amino acids. Trimming left V 3 bases short and J 5 bases short, with 8 bases between. CDR3 DNA: TGTGCCAGCAGCTTTTCGGGGAACGAGCAGTACTTC. Amino acids: CASSFSGNEQYF.

The chain joins TRBV11-1 to TRBJ2-5, with 10 bases aligning to TRBD2. The V segment lost 2 bases and the J segment 4 bases; nucleotides outside the gene matches: 13. Looked up from germline, CDR1 is SGHAT and CDR2 is FQDESV (reference sequence). This CDR3 comprises 18 residues. The CDR3 here is CASSLPTDPSGSGETQYF. The CDR3 DNA reads TGTGCCAGCAGCTTACCCACTGACCCTAGCGGGAGTGGAGAGACCCAGTACTTC.

This clonotype has ten or more counts. The chain has TRBV27 and TRBJ2-5, with 7 nucleotides matching TRBD2. This CDR3 is built from 16 residues. After removal of 5 bases from V and 5 bases from J, the junction contained 14 bases not matched to a gene. In germline, CDR1 is MNHEY, CDR2 SMNVEV (reference sequence). The CDR3 loop reads CASSPHLSGIGETQYF. CDR3 DNA sequence: TGTGCCAGCAGTCCCCACCTCAGCGGGATTGGGGAGACCCAGTACTTC.

Note on this clonotype: At one of its ends the junction is not consistent with the germline gene, which may arise from a read error. The chain carries TRBV10-3 and TRBJ2-5, with 7 bases lining up with TRBD2. The germline gives CDR1 ENHRY, CDR2 SYGVKD. This CDR3 is built from 15 residues. The CDR3 loop reads CAISAGRLGGETQYF. The CDR3 region has the DNA TGTGCCATAAGTGCCGGGAGGCTCGGAGGGGAGACCCAGTACTTC.

This clonotype showed up many times. This sequence joins TRBV27 and TRBJ2-3; unclear D gene. In germline, CDR1 is MNHEY, CDR2 SMNVEV (reference sequence). V was pared by 3 bases and J by 4 bases, with 8 bases between. The CDR3 has 13 amino acids. CDR3 nucleotides: TGTGCCAGCAGTTTCCCCATGGCAGATACGCAGTATTTT. This gives the protein CASSFPMADTQYF.